The 15 T cell receptor beta chains below all came from one sample that was sequenced in a study of Ad26.COV2.S vaccination and SARS-CoV-2 variants. TCRdb keeps only in-frame clones here, not all; method: immunoSEQ multiplex PCR. The table has about 94,000 clones, roughly 85% seen once. Source: peripheral blood, taken after recovery from COVID-19. Receptors were obtained from a human donor who had recovered from COVID-19.

V usage is TRBV20-1 and J usage is TRBJ2-7; maybe TRBD2 (6 bases). CDR3 length: 12 residues. Germline CDR1 and CDR2: DFQATT and SNEGSKA (reference sequence). The V end was cut by 3 bases, the J end by 7 bases, with 13 bases between. CDR3 in amino acids: CSASLRDLEQYF. The CDR3 DNA reads TGCAGTGCTAGTCTGCGGGACTTAGAGCAGTACTTC.

In its sample, this clone was seen a few times. The chain combines TRBV5-4 with TRBJ2-7, with D possibly matching TRBD2 (6 bases). Germline CDR1 is SGHNT and CDR2 is YYREEE (reference sequence). This CDR3 is built from 14 residues. The ends were cut back, 2 bases at V and 7 bases at J, with 16 bases in the middle. CDR3: CASSFTPGGLEQYF. CDR3 nucleotides: TGTGCCAGCAGCTTCACACCCGGGGGTTTAGAGCAGTACTTC.

The CDR3 loop is CASSFRYEQYF. The CDR3 nucleotides read TGTGCCAGCAGCTTCCGCTACGAGCAGTACTTC. The rearrangement joins TRBV7-3 to TRBJ2-7; D uncertain. CDR1 is SGHTA and CDR2 is FQGTGA in the germline V gene. This CDR3 contains 11 residues. Trimming took off 3 bases at V and 3 bases at J, with 3 bases between the two ends.

The rearrangement links TRBV6-2 or TRBV6-3 to TRBJ2-7; D is possibly TRBD1 (5 bases). CDR3 size: 16 residues. V was cut by 5 bases and J by 0 bases, with 17 bases left in between. Germline CDR1 and CDR2: MNHEY and SVGEGT. The CDR3 loop reads CASSAPRQGSSYEQYF. The CDR3 DNA reads TGTGCCAGCAGTGCCCCGCGTCAGGGCAGCTCCTACGAGCAGTACTTC.

The CDR3 spells CASSQDKSGAQGQNYGYTF. CDR3 DNA: TGCGCCAGCAGCCAAGATAAGAGTGGGGCACAGGGCCAAAACTATGGCTACACCTTC. The V call is TRBV4-1, the J call TRBJ1-2, with D perhaps matching TRBD1 (6 bases). In germline, CDR1 is MGHRA, CDR2 YSYEKL. CDR3 length: 19 amino acids. V lost 0 bases and J 2 bases, leaving 22 bases between the germline ends.

The chain employs TRBV13 and TRBJ2-1; TRBD2 agrees at 7 bases. Per germline, CDR1 PRHDT and CDR2 FYEKMQ (reference sequence). V lost 5 bases, J lost 0 bases, and 10 bases stayed unmatched. The CDR3 consists of 17 residues. CDR3 residues: CASSTRWRGSSYNEQFF. The CDR3 bases are TGTGCCAGCAGCACCCGTTGGCGGGGGAGCTCCTACAATGAGCAGTTCTTC.

The J gene is TRBJ2-1, the V gene TRBV6-2 or TRBV6-3; 10 bases match TRBD2. J was trimmed by 1 base and V by 6 bases; bases with no gene match: 6. CDR3 size: 16 residues. Germline-derived CDR1 and CDR2 are MNHEY and SVGEGT. The CDR3 region has the DNA TGTGCCAGCAGCGCAAGCGGGAGGGGGTCCTACAATGAGCAGTTCTTC. Translation: CASSASGRGSYNEQFF.

The chain is built from TRBV12-3 or TRBV12-4 and TRBJ1-1, with a tentative D call TRBD1 (5 bases). The CDR3 spans 13 residues. V was shortened by 4 bases and J by 1 base, with 7 bases between the two germline ends. The CDR3, as DNA: TGTGCCAGCAGTTATGACAGGAACACTGAAGCTTTCTTT. Protein sequence: CASSYDRNTEAFF.

This chain joins TRBV14 and TRBJ2-7, with 11 bases matching TRBD1. Looked up from germline, CDR1 is SGHDN and CDR2 is FVKESK. The CDR3 extends over 16 amino acids. Unmatched junction bases numbered 8, after V lost 4 bases and J lost 3 bases. This CDR3 is CASSRWGGQGDYEQYF. CDR3 sequence (DNA): TGTGCCAGCAGCCGATGGGGGGGACAGGGGGACTACGAGCAGTACTTC.

This chain connects TRBV12-5 to TRBJ2-3; possible D gene TRBD2, 6 bases. The CDR3 consists of 13 residues. Germline V gene lookup returns CDR1 LGHNT and CDR2 FRNRAP. The CDR3 spells CATRGAGTDTQYF. The CDR3, as DNA: TGTGCCACACGCGGGGCTGGCACAGATACGCAGTATTTT. The complete variable domain, with remaining parts taken from reference TRBV12-5 and TRBJ2-3, reads DARVTQTPRHKVTEMGQEVTMRCQPILGHNTVFWYRQTMMQGLELLAYFRNRAPLDDSGMPKDRFSAEMPDATLATLKIQPSEPRDSAVYFCATRGAGTDTQYFGPGTRLTVL.

This clone has just one count. V gene TRBV4-3 combines with J gene TRBJ2-7; D not certain. Germline loops: CDR1 LGHNA, CDR2 YSLEER. The CDR3 covers 14 residues. Between the trimmed V and J ends, which lost 5 bases and 7 bases, there was a span of 18 bases. The CDR3 nucleotides read TGCGCCAGCAGCTCGGGCCTCCTTATACGAGAGCAGTACTTC. This codes for CASSSGLLIREQYF.

V and J are TRBV28 and TRBJ2-1; 10 nucleotides match TRBD1. Trimming took 1 base from V and 3 from J; bases not matched to a gene: 3. CDR3 length: 16 amino acids. Looked up from germline, CDR1 is MDHEN and CDR2 is SYDVKM. In DNA form, the CDR3 reads TGTGCCAGCAGTTTATTGGGACAGGGGCTCTACAATGAGCAGTTCTTC. The encoded protein is CASSLLGQGLYNEQFF.

The chain couples TRBV12-3 or TRBV12-4 to TRBJ1-2; 7 bases are a match to TRBD1. The CDR3 consists of 11 residues. V was clipped by 7 bases and J by 8 bases; unmatched bases: 4. The CDR3 region has the DNA TGTGCCAGCACCAGGGGGGTCGGCTACACCTTC. It yields the protein CASTRGVGYTF.

The chain couples TRBV28 to TRBJ1-2; TRBD1 aligns across 9 bases. CDR3 size: 15 residues. CDR1 is MDHEN, CDR2 SYDVKM, per germline. The ends lost 5 bases at V and 8 bases at J; junction bases unmatched: 12. The CDR3 DNA follows: TGTGCCAGCAGTCTCACGGACAGGGGAGGATACGGCTACACCTTC. Translated: CASSLTDRGGYGYTF.

The chain employs TRBV25-1 and TRBJ1-2; D unclear. Trimming cost V 3 bases and J 4 bases, with 9 bases left between them. The CDR3 consists of 13 residues. In germline, CDR1 is MGHDK, CDR2 SYGVNS. The DNA for the CDR3 is TGTGCCAGCAGTGATTTCATCAGCTATGGCTACACCTTC. Its protein product is CASSDFISYGYTF.